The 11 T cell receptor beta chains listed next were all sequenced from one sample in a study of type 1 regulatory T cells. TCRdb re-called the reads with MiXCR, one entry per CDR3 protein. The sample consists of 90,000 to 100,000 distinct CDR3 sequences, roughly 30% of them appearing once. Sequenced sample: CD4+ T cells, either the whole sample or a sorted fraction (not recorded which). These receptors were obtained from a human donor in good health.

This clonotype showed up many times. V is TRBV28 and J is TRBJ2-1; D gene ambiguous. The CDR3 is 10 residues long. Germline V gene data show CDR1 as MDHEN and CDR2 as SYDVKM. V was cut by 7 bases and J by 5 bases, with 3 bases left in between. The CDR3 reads CASKDNEQFF. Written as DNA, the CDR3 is TGTGCCAGCAAGGACAATGAGCAGTTCTTC.

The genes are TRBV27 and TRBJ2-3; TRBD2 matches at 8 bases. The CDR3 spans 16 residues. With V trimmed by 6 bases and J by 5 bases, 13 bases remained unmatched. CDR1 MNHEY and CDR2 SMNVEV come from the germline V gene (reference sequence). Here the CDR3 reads CASSFEAGRVLDTQYF. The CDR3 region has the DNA TGTGCCAGCAGCTTCGAAGCCGGGAGGGTTTTAGATACGCAGTATTTT.

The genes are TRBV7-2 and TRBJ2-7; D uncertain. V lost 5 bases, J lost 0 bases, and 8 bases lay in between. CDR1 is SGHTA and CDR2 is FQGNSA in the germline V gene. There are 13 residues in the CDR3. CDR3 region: CASSVPLSYEQYF. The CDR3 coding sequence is TGTGCCAGCAGCGTCCCACTCTCCTACGAGCAGTACTTC. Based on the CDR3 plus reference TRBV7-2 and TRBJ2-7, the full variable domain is GAGVSQSPSNKVTEKGKDVELRCDPISGHTALYWYRQSLGQGLEFLIYFQGNSAPDKSGLPSDRFSAERTGGSVSTLTIQRTQQEDSAVYLCASSVPLSYEQYFGPGTRLTVT.

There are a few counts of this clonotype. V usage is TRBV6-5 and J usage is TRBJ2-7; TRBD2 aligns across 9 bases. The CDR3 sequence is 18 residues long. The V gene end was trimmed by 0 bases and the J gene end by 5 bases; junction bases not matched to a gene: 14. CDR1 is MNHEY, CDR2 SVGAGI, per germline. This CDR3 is CASSYSGARLAGINEQYF. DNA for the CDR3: TGTGCCAGCAGTTACTCGGGAGCTCGGCTAGCGGGAATCAACGAGCAGTACTTC.

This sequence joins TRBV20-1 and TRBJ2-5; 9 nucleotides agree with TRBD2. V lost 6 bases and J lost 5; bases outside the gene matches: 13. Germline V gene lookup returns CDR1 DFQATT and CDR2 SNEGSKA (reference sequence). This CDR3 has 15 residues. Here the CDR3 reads CSAEEERGVGETQYF. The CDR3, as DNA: TGCAGTGCAGAAGAAGAGCGGGGGGTGGGGGAGACCCAGTACTTC.

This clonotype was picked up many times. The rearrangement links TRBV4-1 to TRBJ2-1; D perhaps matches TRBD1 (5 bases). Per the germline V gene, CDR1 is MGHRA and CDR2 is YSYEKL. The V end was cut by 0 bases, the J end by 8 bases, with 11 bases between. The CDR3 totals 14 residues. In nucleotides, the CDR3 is TGCGCCAGCAGCCAAGAGTTGACAGCTCATGAGCAGTTCTTC. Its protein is CASSQELTAHEQFF.

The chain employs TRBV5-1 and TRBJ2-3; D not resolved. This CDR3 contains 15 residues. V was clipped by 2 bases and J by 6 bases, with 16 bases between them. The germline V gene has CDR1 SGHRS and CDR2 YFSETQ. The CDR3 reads CASSLGGGARDTQYF. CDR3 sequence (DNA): TGCGCCAGCAGCTTAGGTGGCGGTGCTCGCGATACGCAGTATTTT.

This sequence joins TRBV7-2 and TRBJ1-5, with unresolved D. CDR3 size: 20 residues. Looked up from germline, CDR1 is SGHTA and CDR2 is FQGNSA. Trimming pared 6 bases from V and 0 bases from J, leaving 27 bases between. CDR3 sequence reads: CASSSSGSGVGGYSNQPQHF. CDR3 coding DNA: TGTGCCAGCAGTAGCTCCGGGAGTGGGGTAGGAGGATATAGCAATCAGCCCCAGCATTTT.

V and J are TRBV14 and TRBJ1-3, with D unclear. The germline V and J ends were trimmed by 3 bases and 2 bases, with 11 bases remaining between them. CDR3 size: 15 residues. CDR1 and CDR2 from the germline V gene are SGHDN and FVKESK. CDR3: CASSHGGNAGNTIYF. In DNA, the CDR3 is TGTGCCAGCAGCCATGGAGGGAACGCTGGAAACACCATATATTTT. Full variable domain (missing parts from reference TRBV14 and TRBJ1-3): EAGVTQFPSHSVIEKGQTVTLRCDPISGHDNLYWYRRVMGKEIKFLLHFVKESKQDESGMPNNRFLAERTGGTYSTLKVQPAELEDSGVYFCASSHGGNAGNTIYFGEGSWLTVV.

CDR3 amino acids: CATSESGPGELFF. Written as DNA, the CDR3 is TGTGCCACCAGTGAGTCAGGGCCCGGGGAGCTGTTTTTT. The chain combines TRBV24-1 with TRBJ2-2; a possible D gene is TRBD1 (5 bases). Germline CDR1 and CDR2: KGHDR and SFDVKD. Deletions cut 4 bases from V and 6 bases from J, with 8 bases between. The CDR3 is made up of 13 amino acids.

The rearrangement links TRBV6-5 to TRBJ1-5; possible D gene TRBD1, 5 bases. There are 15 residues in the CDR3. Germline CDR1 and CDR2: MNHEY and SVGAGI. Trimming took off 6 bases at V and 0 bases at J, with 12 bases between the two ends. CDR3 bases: TGTGCCAGCAGCCGGGACCACTATAGCAATCAGCCCCAGCATTTT. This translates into CASSRDHYSNQPQHF.